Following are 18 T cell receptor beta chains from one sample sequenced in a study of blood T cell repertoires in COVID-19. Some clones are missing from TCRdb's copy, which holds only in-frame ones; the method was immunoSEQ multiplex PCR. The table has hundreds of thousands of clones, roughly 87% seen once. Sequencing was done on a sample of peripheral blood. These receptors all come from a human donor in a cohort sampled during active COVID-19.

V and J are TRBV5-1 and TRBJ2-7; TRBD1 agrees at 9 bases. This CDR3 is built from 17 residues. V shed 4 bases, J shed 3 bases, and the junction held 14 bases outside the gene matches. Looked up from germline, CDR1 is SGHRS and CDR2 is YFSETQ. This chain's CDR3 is CASSQDRGTSVLYEQYF. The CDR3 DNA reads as TGCGCCAGCAGCCAGGACAGGGGAACCTCAGTACTCTACGAGCAGTACTTC.

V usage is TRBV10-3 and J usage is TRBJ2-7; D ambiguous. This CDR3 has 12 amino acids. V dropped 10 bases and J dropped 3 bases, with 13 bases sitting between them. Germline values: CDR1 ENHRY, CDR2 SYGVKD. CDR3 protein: CATARGVYEQYF. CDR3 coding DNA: TGTGCCACGGCCCGTGGAGTCTACGAGCAGTACTTC.

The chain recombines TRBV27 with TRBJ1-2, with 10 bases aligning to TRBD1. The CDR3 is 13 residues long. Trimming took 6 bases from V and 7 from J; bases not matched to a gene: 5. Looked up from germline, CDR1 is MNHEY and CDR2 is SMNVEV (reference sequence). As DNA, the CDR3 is TGTGCCAGCAGACTTCGGGACAGGGGTGGCTACACCTTC. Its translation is CASRLRDRGGYTF.

CDR3 coding DNA: TGTGCCAGCAGAGGGGCCAACTACGAGCAGTACTTC. Translation: CASRGANYEQYF. The chain has TRBV28 and TRBJ2-7; D possibly corresponds to TRBD1 (5 bases). The length of the CDR3 is 12 residues. With 6 bases removed from V and 3 bases from J, the gap between germline ends came to 9 bases. Germline V gives CDR1 MDHEN, CDR2 SYDVKM.

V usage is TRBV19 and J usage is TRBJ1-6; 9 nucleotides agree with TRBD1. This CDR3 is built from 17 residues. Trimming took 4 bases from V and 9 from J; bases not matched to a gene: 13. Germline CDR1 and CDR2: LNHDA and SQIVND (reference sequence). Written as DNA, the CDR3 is TGTGCCAGTAGTACTAACAGGGGGCGTGGATTAAGTTCACCCCTCCACTTT. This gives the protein CASSTNRGRGLSSPLHF.

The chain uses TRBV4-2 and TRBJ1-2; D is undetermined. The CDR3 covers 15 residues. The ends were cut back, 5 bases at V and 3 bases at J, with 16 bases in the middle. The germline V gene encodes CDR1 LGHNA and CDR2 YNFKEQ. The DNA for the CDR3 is TGTGCCAGCAGCGGTCGGACCAGAGGGCACTATGGCTACACCTTC. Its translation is CASSGRTRGHYGYTF.

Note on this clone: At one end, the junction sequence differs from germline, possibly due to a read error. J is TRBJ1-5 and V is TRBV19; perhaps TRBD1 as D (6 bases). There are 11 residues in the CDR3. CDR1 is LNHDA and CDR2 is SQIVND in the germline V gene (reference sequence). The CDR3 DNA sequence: TGTGCCAGTAGTATCGGGACACCCAAGTATTTT. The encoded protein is CASSIGTPKYF. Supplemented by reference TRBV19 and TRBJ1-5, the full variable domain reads DGGITQSPKYLFRKEGQNVTLSCEQNLNHDAMYWYRQDPGQGLRLIYYSQIVNDFQKGDIAEGYSVSREKKESFPLTVTSAQKNPTAFYLCASSIGTPKYFGDGTRLSIL.

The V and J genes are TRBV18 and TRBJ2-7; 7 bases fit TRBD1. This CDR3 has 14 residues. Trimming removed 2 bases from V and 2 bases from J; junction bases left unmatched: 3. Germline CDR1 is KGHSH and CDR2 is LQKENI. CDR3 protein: CASSPNQGAYEQYF. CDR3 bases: TGTGCCAGCTCACCAAATCAGGGGGCCTACGAGCAGTACTTC. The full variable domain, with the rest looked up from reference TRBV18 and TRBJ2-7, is NAGVMQNPRHLVRRRGQEARLRCSPMKGHSHVYWYRQLPEEGLKFMVYLQKENIIDESGMPKERFSAEFPKEGPSILRIQQVVRGDSAAYFCASSPNQGAYEQYFGPGTRLTVT.

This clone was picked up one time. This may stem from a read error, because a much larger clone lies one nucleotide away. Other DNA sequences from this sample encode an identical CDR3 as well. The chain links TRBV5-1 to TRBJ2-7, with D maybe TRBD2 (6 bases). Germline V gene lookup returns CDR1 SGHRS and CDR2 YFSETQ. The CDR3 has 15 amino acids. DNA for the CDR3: TGCGCCAGTAGCTTCGCGGGGATCCCCTCCTACGAGCAGTACTTC. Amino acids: CASSFAGIPSYEQYF.

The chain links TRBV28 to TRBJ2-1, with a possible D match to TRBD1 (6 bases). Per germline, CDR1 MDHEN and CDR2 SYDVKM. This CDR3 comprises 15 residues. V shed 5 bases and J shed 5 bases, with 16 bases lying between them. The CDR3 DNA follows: TGTGCCAGCAGTCCCCTAGGGGGTAATAACAATGAGCAGTTCTTC. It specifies CASSPLGGNNNEQFF.

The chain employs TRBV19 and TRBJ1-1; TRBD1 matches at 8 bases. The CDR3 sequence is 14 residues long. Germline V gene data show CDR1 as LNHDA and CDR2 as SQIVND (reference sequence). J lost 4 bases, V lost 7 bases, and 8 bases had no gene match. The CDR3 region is CASTRTGWGTEAFF. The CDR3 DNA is TGTGCCAGTACGAGGACAGGGTGGGGCACTGAAGCTTTCTTT. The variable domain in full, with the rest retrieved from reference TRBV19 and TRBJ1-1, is DGGITQSPKYLFRKEGQNVTLSCEQNLNHDAMYWYRQDPGQGLRLIYYSQIVNDFQKGDIAEGYSVSREKKESFPLTVTSAQKNPTAFYLCASTRTGWGTEAFFGQGTRLTVV.

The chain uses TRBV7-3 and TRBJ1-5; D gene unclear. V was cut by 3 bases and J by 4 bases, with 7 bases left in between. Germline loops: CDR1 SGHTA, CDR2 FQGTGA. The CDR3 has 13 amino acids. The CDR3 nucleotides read TGTGCCAGCAGCTTGTCTTATAATCAGCCCCAGCATTTT. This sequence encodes CASSLSYNQPQHF.

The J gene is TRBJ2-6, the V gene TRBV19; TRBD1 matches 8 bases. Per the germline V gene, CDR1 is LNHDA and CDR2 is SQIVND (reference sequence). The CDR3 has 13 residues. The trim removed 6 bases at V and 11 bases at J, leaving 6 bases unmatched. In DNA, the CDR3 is TGTGCCAGTAGCTACAGGGGGGAAGACGTCCTGACTTTC. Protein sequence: CASSYRGEDVLTF. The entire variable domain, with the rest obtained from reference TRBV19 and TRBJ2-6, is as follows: DGGITQSPKYLFRKEGQNVTLSCEQNLNHDAMYWYRQDPGQGLRLIYYSQIVNDFQKGDIAEGYSVSREKKESFPLTVTSAQKNPTAFYLCASSYRGEDVLTFGAGSRLTVL.

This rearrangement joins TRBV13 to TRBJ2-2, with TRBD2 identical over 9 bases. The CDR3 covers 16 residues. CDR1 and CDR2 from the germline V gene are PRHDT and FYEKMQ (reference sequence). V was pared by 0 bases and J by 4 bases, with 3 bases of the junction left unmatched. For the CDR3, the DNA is TGTGCCAGCAGCTTAGGCGAGCGGGAGGTCACCGGGGAGCTGTTTTTT. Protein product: CASSLGEREVTGELFF.

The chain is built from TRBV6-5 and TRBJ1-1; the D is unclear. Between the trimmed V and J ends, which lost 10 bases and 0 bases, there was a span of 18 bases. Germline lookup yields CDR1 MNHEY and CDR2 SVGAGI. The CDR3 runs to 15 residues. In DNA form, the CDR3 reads TGTGCCAACACCCTGGTTTCGGGGTTGAACACTGAAGCTTTCTTT. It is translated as CANTLVSGLNTEAFF.

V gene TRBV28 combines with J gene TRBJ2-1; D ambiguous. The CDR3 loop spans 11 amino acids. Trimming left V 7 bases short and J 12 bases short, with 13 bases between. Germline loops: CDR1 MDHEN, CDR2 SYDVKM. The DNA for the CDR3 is TGTGCCAGCACCTGGCTAGATGTGCAGTTCTTC. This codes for CASTWLDVQFF.

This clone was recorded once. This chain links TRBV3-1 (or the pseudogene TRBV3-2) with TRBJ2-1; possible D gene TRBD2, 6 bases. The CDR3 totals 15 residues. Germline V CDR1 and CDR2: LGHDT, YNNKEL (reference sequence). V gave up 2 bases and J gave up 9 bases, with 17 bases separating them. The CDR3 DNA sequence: TGTGCCAGCAGCCAACATGCCAGGCGGGAAGTTGAGCAGTTCTTC. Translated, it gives CASSQHARREVEQFF.

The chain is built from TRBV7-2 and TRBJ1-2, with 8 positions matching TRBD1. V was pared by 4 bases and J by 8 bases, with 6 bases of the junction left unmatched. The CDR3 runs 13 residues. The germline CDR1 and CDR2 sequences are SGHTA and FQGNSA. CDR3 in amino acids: CASSSGQAIGYTF. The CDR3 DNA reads TGTGCCAGCAGCTCGGGACAGGCGATCGGCTACACCTTC.